This TCR beta chain was captured in a study of a mutant IDH1 vaccine in newly diagnosed glioma. Across the study: In some groups vaccination began 4-6 weeks post-radiotherapy; others received it with temozolomide.

TCRdb keeps only in-frame clones here, not all; method: immunoSEQ multiplex PCR. The table lists about 25,000 clones, approximately 70% of them singletons. The V gene's germline CDR1 is SGHRS and CDR2 YFSETQ. The V end was cut by 4 bases, the J end by 4 bases, with 8 bases between. This CDR3 has 12 residues. Documented time point: week 11, during vaccination. Topical imiquimod accompanied each vaccine dose, which consisted of 300 ug of mutant IDH1 20-mer peptide. Notes on this clone: As yet, its antigen is unknown.

Points from the study as a whole: There were vaccine-induced immune responses in just over 90% of the patients.

The genes are TRBV5-1 and TRBJ1-1; unclear D gene. The TCR was taken from a man in his late teens or twenties with glioma. Some clones in this sample may be carry-over from other donors' samples. Sequenced here: peripheral blood mononuclear cells (PBMCs), sampled from a glioma patient whose treatment included an IDH1 peptide vaccine. The CDR3 loop reads CASSQDTTEAFF. DNA for the CDR3: TGCGCCAGCAGCCAAGATACCACTGAAGCTTTCTTT.